Below, 23 T cell receptor beta chains from the same sample are listed, as sequenced in a study of T cell clonality in common variable immunodeficiency. Sequencing was performed with immunoSEQ multiplex PCR; in TCRdb, only in-frame clones are kept and a portion is missing. This repertoire holds about 52,000 clones, and none appear only once. The specimen was peripheral blood mononuclear cells. The receptors originated from a person aged 18-70 years in good health.

The sample holds a few counts of this clone. The read finishes 3 residues shy of the CDR3 end, and the germline J gene is used to complete it. This CDR3 is also generated by other DNA sequences in the sample. The chain recombines TRBV2 with TRBJ1-2, with D perhaps matching TRBD1 (5 bases). Looked up from germline, CDR1 is SNHLY and CDR2 is FYNNEI. Trimming stripped 6 bases from V and 4 bases from J, with 15 bases between. CDR3 length equals 14 residues. The CDR3 DNA, read in part, is TGTGCCAGCAGGGGGGGTGAACGTACCTATGGC. It codes for CASRGGERTYG. The entire CDR3 sequence reads CASRGGERTYGYTF.

This clone was detected a few times. The CDR3 end falls 3 residues outside the read, so it is completed with the germline J gene. The gene calls are TRBV7-9 and TRBJ2-2; 8 nucleotides align to TRBD1. This CDR3 region has 14 residues. Germline lookup yields CDR1 SEHNR and CDR2 FQNEAQ (reference sequence). The part of the CDR3 DNA that was read is TGTGCCAGCAGCTACCGACAGGGGAATGAAAAG. This translates into CASSYRQGNEK. The whole CDR3 reads CASSYRQGNEKLFF.

This clone occurred many times. The read is 3 residues too short to cover the CDR3 end, so that end is filled in from the germline J gene. V and J are TRBV7-2 and TRBJ2-5; 9 bases agree with TRBD2. V trimming: 4 bases; J trimming: 5 bases; junction bases outside the gene matches: 8. The CDR3 is made up of 15 amino acids. The germline CDR1 and CDR2 sequences are SGHTA and FQGNSA. CDR3 sequence reads: CASSSGTSLRETQYF. The part of the CDR3 DNA that was read is TGTGCCAGCAGCTCCGGGACTAGCTTAAGGGAGACC.

This clone came up many times. The CDR3 end is not reached by the read, which stops 3 residues before it; the germline J gene fills it in. The rearrangement joins TRBV19 to TRBJ1-5; tentatively, D is TRBD1 (6 bases). Germline loops: CDR1 LNHDA, CDR2 SQIVND (reference sequence). V was cut by 3 bases and J by 7 bases, with 22 bases left in between. The CDR3 has 17 residues. CDR3: CASSIFSGRGGRQPQHF. Partial CDR3 DNA: TGTGCCAGTAGTATTTTTTCGGGCAGGGGAGGTAGGCAGCCC.

The table lists this clone with many counts. The observed sequence ends 3 residues before the CDR3 terminus, with the missing tail filled in from the germline J gene. The rearrangement joins TRBV7-9 to TRBJ1-1; 12 bases are a match to TRBD1. The CDR3 extends over 14 amino acids. Germline values: CDR1 SEHNR, CDR2 FQNEAQ (reference sequence). CDR3 bases read: TGTGCCAGCAGCCTAAGGGGACAGGGGGCTGCG. The encoded protein is CASSLRGQGAA. The whole CDR3 sequence reads CASSLRGQGAAAFF.

This clone was detected ten times or more. From the germline J gene comes the end of the CDR3, since the read stops 3 residues before it. The J gene is TRBJ2-1, the V gene TRBV11-3, with 12 bases matching TRBD2. The junction had 3 bases not matched to a gene; V was cut back by 1 base and J by 8 bases. The germline gives CDR1 SGHNT, CDR2 YENEEA. The CDR3 length is 15 residues. CDR3 DNA, as far as it was read: TGTGCCAGCAGCTTAGGGACTAGCGGGGCGTATGAG. This gives the protein CASSLGTSGAYE. The complete CDR3 reads CASSLGTSGAYEQFF.

The table lists this clone with many counts. The read terminates 3 residues before the CDR3 end, so the remaining end is supplied by the germline J gene. The gene calls are TRBV5-6 and TRBJ1-2; D is undetermined. This CDR3 is 13 amino acids long. Germline V gene data show CDR1 as SGHDT and CDR2 as YYEEEE. The part of the CDR3 DNA that was read is TGTGCCAGCAGCCCCAGACTAACCGGCGGC. Translation gives CASSPRLTGG. The entire CDR3 reads CASSPRLTGGYTF.

This clone appeared many times. The read is 3 residues too short to cover the CDR3 end, so that end is filled in from the germline J gene. The chain is built from TRBV10-3 and TRBJ2-1; a weak D match, TRBD2 (6 bases). Trimming took 2 bases from V and 7 from J, leaving 15 bases between them. The CDR3 is 15 residues long. Germline CDR1 and CDR2: ENHRY and SYGVKD. The DNA read from the CDR3 is TGTGCCATCAGTGAGCCACCCGGGACTTCGAATGAG. It translates to CAISEPPGTSNE. The complete CDR3 sequence is CAISEPPGTSNEQFF.

At least ten counts were recorded for this clone. From the germline J gene comes the end of the CDR3, since the read stops 3 residues before it. This sequence joins TRBV12-3 or TRBV12-4 and TRBJ2-7; 7 bases line up with TRBD2. CDR3 size: 16 residues. Trimming cost V 6 bases and J 2 bases; bases outside gene matches: 13. The part of the CDR3 DNA that was read is TGTGCCAGCAGCCCCTCGGGGGACTACGAACCCTACGAG. Translation gives CASSPSGDYEPYE. The full CDR3 protein is CASSPSGDYEPYEQYF.

For this clone: The sequence runs out 3 residues before the end of the CDR3; the remainder is reconstructed from the germline J gene. V gene TRBV18 combines with J gene TRBJ1-2; 10 nucleotides match TRBD1. CDR1 and CDR2 (germline): KGHSH, LQKENI. Germline trimming cut 1 base from V and 0 bases from J; bases unmatched to any gene: 11. CDR3 length: 19 residues. CDR3 residues: CASSPQGQGRVLANYGYTF. The covered CDR3 bases are TGTGCCAGCTCACCACAGGGACAGGGGAGGGTGCTAGCTAACTATGGC.

This clone was counted at least ten times. The CDR3 end falls 3 residues outside the read, so it is completed with the germline J gene. This chain uses TRBV11-2 with TRBJ2-5; no clear D gene. This CDR3 is 13 amino acids long. CDR1 is SGHAT and CDR2 is FQNNGV in the germline V gene. The ends were cut back, 2 bases at V and 6 bases at J, with 10 bases in the middle. The sequenced CDR3 bases are TGTGCCAGCAGCTTATTCACGAGGCAGACC. It translates to CASSLFTRQT. The complete CDR3 protein is CASSLFTRQTQYF.

This clone came up many times. The sequence runs out 3 residues before the end of the CDR3; the remainder is reconstructed from the germline J gene. The chain combines TRBV30 with TRBJ2-2; D perhaps matches TRBD2 (6 bases). CDR1 GTSNPN and CDR2 SVGIG come from the germline V gene (reference sequence). The CDR3 contains 11 residues. Here the CDR3 reads CAWRAGSPLFF. Incomplete CDR3 DNA: TGTGCCTGGCGCGCGGGGTCACCG.

This clone has only a few counts. This sequence may be a read error, since a much larger clone differs from it by one base. The read gets to within 3 residues of the CDR3 end, and the germline J gene fills in the rest. The J gene is TRBJ2-7, the V gene TRBV5-1, with D perhaps TRBD1 (5 bases). The CDR3 covers 14 residues. CDR1 is SGHRS and CDR2 is YFSETQ in the germline V gene. CDR3 region: CASGLSQGTYEQYF. The CDR3 bases that were read are TGCGCCAGCGGCTTAAGCCAGGGCACCTACGAG.

At least ten counts were recorded for this clone. The read gets to within 3 residues of the CDR3 end, and the germline J gene fills in the rest. The chain links TRBV10-1 to TRBJ1-1; TRBD1 aligns across 9 bases. The CDR3 consists of 14 residues. The germline CDR1 and CDR2 sequences are WNHNN and SYGVQD (reference sequence). The sequenced part of the CDR3 DNA is TGCGCCAGCAGGAGTGGGACAGGGACAGATACG. It is translated as CASRSGTGTDT. In full, the CDR3 is CASRSGTGTDTAFF.

This clone was recorded at least ten times. From the germline J gene comes the end of the CDR3, since the read stops 3 residues before it. The V call is TRBV7-2, the J call TRBJ2-2; 7 bases are a match to TRBD1. Germline V gene data show CDR1 as SGHTA and CDR2 as FQGNSA. The CDR3 is 15 amino acids. J was trimmed by 5 bases and V by 5 bases; bases with no gene match: 8. The CDR3 bases that were read are TGTGCCAGCAGCCGGGGACAGTCAATAACCGGGGAG. The encoded protein is CASSRGQSITGE. The full CDR3 sequence reads CASSRGQSITGELFF.

Worth noting for this clone: The observed sequence ends 3 residues before the CDR3 terminus, with the missing tail filled in from the germline J gene. The chain combines TRBV7-2 with TRBJ2-3, with a weak D call TRBD1 (5 bases). Germline V gene sequence: CDR1 SGHTA, CDR2 FQGNSA. This CDR3 is built from 13 residues. CDR3: CASSGARKETQYF. The covered CDR3 bases are TGTGCCAGCAGCGGGGCCCGAAAAGAGACG.

This clone was found many times. The read comes to an end 3 residues before the CDR3 does, leaving the germline J gene to fill in the end. This sequence joins TRBV18 and TRBJ2-3; TRBD2 is a possible D gene (5 bases). The CDR3 spans 14 residues. V gave up 3 bases and J gave up 6 bases, with 13 bases separating them. CDR1 is KGHSH and CDR2 is LQKENI in the germline V gene. The CDR3 here is CASSPQNLADTQYF. Incomplete CDR3 DNA: TGTGCCAGCTCACCCCAAAATTTAGCGGATACG.

Worth noting for this clone: The read ends 3 residues before the CDR3 terminus; that terminus is restored from the germline J gene. The chain combines TRBV6-1 with TRBJ2-2; 8 bases fit TRBD1. Per germline, CDR1 MNHNS and CDR2 SASEGT. This CDR3 region has 16 residues. CDR3 sequence reads: CASSVLGQGADSPLFF. CDR3 DNA (partial): TGTGCCAGCAGTGTCTTAGGACAGGGAGCGGATTCACCG.

This clone was seen many times. The CDR3 protein is CASSLGQGYYGYTF. CDR3 DNA (partial): TGCGCCAGCAGCCTAGGACAGGGGTACTATGGC. This sequence joins TRBV5-1 and TRBJ1-2; 9 bases map to TRBD1. The read terminates 3 residues before the CDR3 end, so the remaining end is supplied by the germline J gene. J gave up 3 bases and V 4 bases, and 4 bases lay outside the gene matches. CDR3 length: 14 residues. CDR1 and CDR2 (germline): SGHRS, YFSETQ.

This clone was observed at least ten times. With the read ending 3 residues before the CDR3 end, the germline J gene is used to fill in that end. The chain recombines TRBV5-8 with TRBJ2-4; D is possibly TRBD1 (7 bases). From germline, CDR1 is SGHTS and CDR2 YDEGEE. This CDR3 spans 13 amino acids. The CDR3 here is CASSIRGVQPQYF. The sequenced part of the CDR3 DNA is TGTGCCAGCAGCATCAGGGGGGTTCAGCCT.

This clone was counted at least ten times. The read finishes 3 residues shy of the CDR3 end, and the germline J gene is used to complete it. The chain employs TRBV30 and TRBJ1-2, with TRBD1 identical over 9 bases. Germline V lookup: CDR1 GTSNPN, CDR2 SVGIG (reference sequence). The CDR3 has 17 amino acids. J was trimmed by 1 base and V by 3 bases; bases with no gene match: 12. CDR3 in amino acids: CAWSGPGQGLYNYGYTF. The covered CDR3 bases are TGTGCCTGGAGCGGACCGGGACAGGGACTTTATAACTATGGC.

In regard to this clone: The CDR3 end lies 3 residues beyond the end of the read and is filled in from the germline J gene. The rearrangement joins TRBV27 to TRBJ2-7, with TRBD2 matching over 11 bases. CDR3 length equals 15 residues. After removal of 6 bases from V and 3 bases from J, the junction contained 7 bases not matched to a gene. In germline, CDR1 is MNHEY, CDR2 SMNVEV (reference sequence). Here the CDR3 reads CASRYLAGGHYEQYF. The covered CDR3 bases are TGTGCCAGCAGGTATCTAGCGGGGGGACACTACGAG.

This clone was detected a few times. The sequence runs out 3 residues before the end of the CDR3; the remainder is reconstructed from the germline J gene. The rearrangement joins TRBV6-2 or TRBV6-3 to TRBJ1-2; the D gene is possibly TRBD1 (5 bases). The CDR3 contains 15 residues. V shed 7 bases and J shed 4 bases, with 19 bases lying between them. Germline CDR1 is MNHEY and CDR2 is SVGEGT. The CDR3 loop reads CASTPRQTGSYGYTF. The part of the CDR3 DNA that was read is TGTGCCAGCACCCCCCGACAGACGGGCAGCTATGGC.